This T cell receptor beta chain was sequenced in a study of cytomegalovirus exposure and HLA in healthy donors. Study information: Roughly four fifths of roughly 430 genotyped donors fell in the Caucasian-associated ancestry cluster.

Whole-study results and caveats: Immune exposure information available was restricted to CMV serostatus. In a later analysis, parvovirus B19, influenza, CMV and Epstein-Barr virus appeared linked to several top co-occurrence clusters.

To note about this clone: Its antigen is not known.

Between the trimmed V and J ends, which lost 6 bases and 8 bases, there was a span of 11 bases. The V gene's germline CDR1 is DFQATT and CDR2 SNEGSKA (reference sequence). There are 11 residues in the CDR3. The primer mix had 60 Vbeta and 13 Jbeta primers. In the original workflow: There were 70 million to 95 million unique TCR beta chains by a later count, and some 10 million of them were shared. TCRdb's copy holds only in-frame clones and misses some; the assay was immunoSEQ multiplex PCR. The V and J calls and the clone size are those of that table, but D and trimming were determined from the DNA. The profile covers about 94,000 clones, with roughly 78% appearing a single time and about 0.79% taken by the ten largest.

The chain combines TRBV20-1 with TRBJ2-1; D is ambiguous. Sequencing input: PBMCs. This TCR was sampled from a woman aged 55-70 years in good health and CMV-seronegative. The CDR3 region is CSASNGYEQFF. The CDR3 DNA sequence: TGCAGTGCCTCGAACGGGTATGAGCAGTTCTTC.